These 5 T cell receptor beta chains originate from one sample sequenced in a study of Ad26.COV2.S vaccination and SARS-CoV-2 variants. Treatment of the sample: some 20 received Ad26.COV2.S at low or high dose, single or two shots; roughly five received placebo; per-sample allocation not given. Sampling was performed 63 days after the first vaccine or placebo injection. The table came from immunoSEQ multiplex PCR; TCRdb's copy has only in-frame clones and leaves some out. Counted here are about 440,000 clones, 90% occurring once; the ten biggest clones make up 4.3%. Sequenced material: peripheral blood, taken in a trial of Ad26.COV2.S vaccine versus placebo. These receptors were taken from a person between 18 and 65 years old who received the Ad26.COV2.S COVID-19 vaccine or a placebo.

The chain uses TRBV5-1 and TRBJ2-1; 12 bases map to TRBD2. CDR1 is SGHRS and CDR2 is YFSETQ in the germline V gene. The CDR3 consists of 16 residues. V was pared by 4 bases and J by 7 bases, with 9 bases of the junction left unmatched. CDR3 region: CASSLSPSGRVNEQFF. Here the CDR3 DNA reads TGCGCCAGCAGCCTAAGTCCTAGCGGGAGGGTTAATGAGCAGTTCTTC. Full variable domain (rest looked up from reference TRBV5-1 and TRBJ2-1): KAGVTQTPRYLIKTRGQQVTLSCSPISGHRSVSWYQQTPGQGLQFLFEYFSETQRNKGNFPGRFSGRQFSNSRSEMNVSTLELGDSALYLCASSLSPSGRVNEQFFGPGTRLTVL.

This chain connects TRBV24-1 to TRBJ2-3; 7 positions agree with TRBD2. The CDR3 extends over 16 amino acids. After removal of 3 bases from V and 6 bases from J, the junction contained 11 bases not matched to a gene. The germline V gene encodes CDR1 KGHDR and CDR2 SFDVKD. The CDR3: CATSDRIAGEADTQYF. In nucleotides, the CDR3 is TGTGCCACCAGTGATAGAATAGCGGGTGAGGCGGATACGCAGTATTTT.

The V gene is TRBV28, the J gene TRBJ2-7; no clear D. Trimming pared 3 bases from V and 3 bases from J, leaving 9 bases between. The length of the CDR3 is 13 residues. From germline, CDR1 is MDHEN and CDR2 SYDVKM. The CDR3 is CASSFEVDYEQYF. As DNA, the CDR3 is TGTGCCAGCAGTTTCGAGGTCGACTACGAGCAGTACTTC.

V is TRBV18 and J is TRBJ1-2; D possibly corresponds to TRBD1 (5 bases). V dropped 1 base and J dropped 6 bases, with 18 bases sitting between them. In germline, CDR1 is KGHSH, CDR2 LQKENI. This CDR3 is built from 16 residues. The CDR3 DNA is TGTGCCAGCTCACCACGGATTGGTCGGGGGTCGAATGGCTACACCTTC. This gives the protein CASSPRIGRGSNGYTF. Using reference TRBV18 and TRBJ1-2 for the parts outside the CDR3, the full variable domain is NAGVMQNPRHLVRRRGQEARLRCSPMKGHSHVYWYRQLPEEGLKFMVYLQKENIIDESGMPKERFSAEFPKEGPSILRIQQVVRGDSAAYFCASSPRIGRGSNGYTFGSGTRLTVV.

V usage is TRBV11-2 and J usage is TRBJ2-1, with 9 bases aligning to TRBD2. CDR1 SGHAT and CDR2 FQNNGV come from the germline V gene. J was trimmed by 7 bases and V by 0 bases; bases with no gene match: 4. This CDR3 has 15 residues. The CDR3 DNA is TGTGCCAGCAGCTTAGAAGGGCTAGCGGGAAATGAGCAGTTCTTC. This gives the protein CASSLEGLAGNEQFF.